A single sample gave rise to the 32 T cell receptor beta chains below, sequenced in a study of CD4 T cell repertoires in COVID-19 (dated by TCRdb to the early 2020s). The time point label corresponds to: sample from a COVID-19-recovered individual after infection. Libraries were constructed by the immunoSEQ multiplex PCR assay. Entries here come from immuneACCESS through TCRdb and include only in-frame sequences with V and J called. Some clones fail to appear in such tables; in the studies checked, an unresolved V gene covers under half of the shortfall, and the cause of the remainder is unknown. This sample gives more than 65,000 clones in total; about four fifths of them show up just once. The ten largest clonotypes hold approximately 0.55% of the sample. The starting material was CD4+ T cells from peripheral blood, obtained after recovery from COVID-19. Receptors originate from a human donor who had COVID-19.

CDR3 sequence (DNA): TGTGCCAGCGGGGGGGATAACAATGAGCAGTTCTTC. This encodes CASGGDNNEQFF. The chain recombines TRBV2 with TRBJ2-1; 7 bases fit TRBD2. CDR1 and CDR2 (germline): SNHLY, FYNNEI. This CDR3 region has 12 residues. The junction had 3 bases not matched to a gene; V was cut back by 8 bases and J by 5 bases.

This chain uses TRBV28 with TRBJ1-2, with D maybe TRBD1 (6 bases). The CDR3 loop spans 13 amino acids. V dropped 7 bases and J dropped 5 bases, with 14 bases sitting between them. Germline V gene lookup returns CDR1 MDHEN and CDR2 SYDVKM. The CDR3: CASKVGGGYGYTF. CDR3 coding DNA: TGTGCCAGCAAGGTGGGGGGCGGATATGGCTACACCTTC.

The chain recombines TRBV5-1 with TRBJ2-1; perhaps TRBD2 as D (6 bases). Trimming left V 4 bases short and J 5 bases short, with 19 bases between. The CDR3 runs 16 residues. Looked up from germline, CDR1 is SGHRS and CDR2 is YFSETQ. CDR3 nucleotides: TGCGCCAGCAGCCGTGATGGAGCGGGTCCTAACAATGAGCAGTTCTTC. Residues: CASSRDGAGPNNEQFF.

This clone showed up just a few times. The chain links TRBV14 to TRBJ1-4; possibly TRBD1 for D (5 bases). Germline V gene lookup returns CDR1 SGHDN and CDR2 FVKESK. CDR3 length: 15 residues. The ends were cut back, 6 bases at V and 7 bases at J, with 18 bases in the middle. CDR3 protein: CASSFGGVEVEKLFF. The CDR3 region has the DNA TGTGCCAGCAGTTTCGGGGGTGTGGAAGTTGAAAAACTGTTTTTT. The whole variable domain, filled in from reference TRBV14 and TRBJ1-4, reads EAGVTQFPSHSVIEKGQTVTLRCDPISGHDNLYWYRRVMGKEIKFLLHFVKESKQDESGMPNNRFLAERTGGTYSTLKVQPAELEDSGVYFCASSFGGVEVEKLFFGSGTQLSVL.

The V gene is TRBV6-5, the J gene TRBJ1-2; 8 bases line up with TRBD1. Looked up from germline, CDR1 is MNHEY and CDR2 is SVGAGI. This CDR3 is 14 amino acids long. Unmatched junction bases numbered 5, after V lost 4 bases and J lost 4 bases. CDR3 loop: CASSSTGVGYGYTF. The DNA for the CDR3 is TGTGCCAGCAGTTCGACAGGGGTAGGCTATGGCTACACCTTC.

This clone was detected a few times. The DNA for the CDR3 is TGTGCCAGCAGCTTAACAACGGCTGGCTACACCTTC. Protein sequence: CASSLTTAGYTF. The rearrangement uses TRBV11-2 and TRBJ1-2; D is undetermined. CDR1 is SGHAT, CDR2 FQNNGV, per germline. The CDR3 is 12 residues long. Trimming took 2 bases from V and 7 from J, leaving 8 bases between them.

V usage is TRBV5-4 and J usage is TRBJ2-3, with D perhaps TRBD1 (6 bases). Germline values: CDR1 SGHNT, CDR2 YYREEE (reference sequence). Trimming left V 0 bases short and J 8 bases short, with 13 bases between. This CDR3 comprises 14 residues. The CDR3 DNA sequence: TGTGCCAGCAGCTTGGGACAGGTTGCCAGTACGCAGTATTTT. It is translated as CASSLGQVASTQYF.

The chain links TRBV10-2 to TRBJ2-3; no clear D gene. In germline, CDR1 is WSHSY, CDR2 SAAADI. Trimming cost V 7 bases and J 1 base, with 12 bases left between them. This CDR3 has 14 residues. CDR3 nucleotide sequence: TGCGCCAGCACGGACGAGTGGGGCACAGATACGCAGTATTTT. Translated: CASTDEWGTDTQYF.

The genes are TRBV2 and TRBJ1-1; no reliable D call. V was trimmed by 3 bases and J by 1 base, leaving 9 bases between them. From germline, CDR1 is SNHLY and CDR2 FYNNEI. This CDR3 has 14 amino acids. Written as DNA, the CDR3 is TGTGCCAGCAGTGAGGTGGGTAGGAACACTGAAGCTTTCTTT. The encoded protein is CASSEVGRNTEAFF.

The chain carries TRBV7-9 and TRBJ2-5; D not certain. The germline V gene has CDR1 SEHNR and CDR2 FQNEAQ (reference sequence). CDR3 length equals 13 residues. V gave up 1 base and J gave up 5 bases, with 8 bases separating them. CDR3: CASSLDMGETQYF. The CDR3 DNA reads TGTGCCAGCAGCTTAGATATGGGGGAGACCCAGTACTTC.

This CDR3 is CASSRGAGGSSGANVLTF. The CDR3 nucleotides are TGTGCCAGCAGTCGCGGAGCTGGCGGGAGCTCTGGGGCCAACGTCCTGACTTTC. The chain links TRBV28 to TRBJ2-6; 7 nucleotides match TRBD2. J was trimmed by 0 bases and V by 5 bases; bases with no gene match: 10. The CDR3 length is 18 residues. Looked up from germline, CDR1 is MDHEN and CDR2 is SYDVKM.

The sample holds one count of this clone. V gene TRBV28 combines with J gene TRBJ2-7; maybe TRBD1 (6 bases). CDR1 is MDHEN and CDR2 is SYDVKM in the germline V gene. With 8 bases removed from V and 0 bases from J, the gap between germline ends came to 14 bases. This CDR3 comprises 14 residues. CDR3 amino acids: CASGPRQVSYEQYF. The CDR3 region has the DNA TGTGCCAGCGGACCTCGACAGGTCTCCTACGAGCAGTACTTC.

V gene TRBV7-2 combines with J gene TRBJ2-3; no definite D call. Germline V lookup: CDR1 SGHTA, CDR2 FQGNSA. V lost 0 bases, J lost 0 bases, and 13 bases lay in between. CDR3 size: 17 residues. CDR3 loop: CASSLAAATPSTDTQYF. CDR3 bases: TGTGCCAGCAGCTTAGCGGCGGCGACTCCAAGCACAGATACGCAGTATTTT.

The chain uses TRBV6-5 and TRBJ2-3; D possibly corresponds to TRBD2 (7 bases). The CDR3 loop spans 15 amino acids. Trimming took off 4 bases at V and 2 bases at J, with 13 bases between the two ends. Germline CDR1 reads MNHEY; CDR2 reads SVGAGI. As DNA, the CDR3 is TGTGCCAGCAGTTGGAGGGGGGGTATCACAGATACGCAGTATTTT. Protein product: CASSWRGGITDTQYF.

The chain links TRBV5-4 to TRBJ2-3; 11 bases map to TRBD2. Looked up from germline, CDR1 is SGHNT and CDR2 is YYREEE (reference sequence). The junction had 7 bases not matched to a gene; V was cut back by 4 bases and J by 3 bases. The CDR3 length is 16 residues. CDR3 loop: CASSLIAGGGTDTQYF. In DNA form, the CDR3 reads TGTGCCAGCAGCCTGATAGCGGGAGGGGGAACAGATACGCAGTATTTT.

The rearrangement joins TRBV10-3 to TRBJ1-5, with D maybe TRBD1 (6 bases). This CDR3 comprises 15 residues. Trimming stripped 3 bases from V and 1 base from J, with 10 bases between. CDR1 is ENHRY and CDR2 is SYGVKD in the germline V gene. CDR3 nucleotides: TGTGCCATCAGTGACTCCCAGGGGAGCAATCAGCCCCAGCATTTT. Protein product: CAISDSQGSNQPQHF.

The rearrangement joins TRBV3-1 (or the pseudogene TRBV3-2) to TRBJ2-2, with D tentatively TRBD2 (6 bases). Germline CDR1 and CDR2: LGHDT and YNNKEL (reference sequence). Trimming took 1 base from V and 2 from J, leaving 8 bases between them. CDR3 size: 15 residues. In nucleotides, the CDR3 is TGTGCCAGCAGCCAAGCGGGAGCTAACACCGGGGAGCTGTTTTTT. Translating gives CASSQAGANTGELFF.

This chain links TRBV7-2 with TRBJ2-7; tentative D call: TRBD2 (6 bases). Germline values: CDR1 SGHTA, CDR2 FQGNSA. The ends were cut back, 5 bases at V and 5 bases at J, with 19 bases in the middle. This CDR3 has 15 residues. Here the CDR3 reads CASSMEGGKRHEQYF. CDR3 bases: TGTGCCAGCAGCATGGAAGGAGGGAAACGGCACGAGCAGTACTTC.

The rearrangement joins TRBV5-1 to TRBJ2-7; TRBD2 is a possible D gene (5 bases). Germline assignment: CDR1 SGHRS and CDR2 YFSETQ. The ends were cut back, 4 bases at V and 7 bases at J, with 21 bases in the middle. The CDR3 totals 15 residues. CDR3: CASSPGAVPPGEQYF. CDR3 DNA: TGCGCCAGCAGCCCCGGCGCGGTCCCGCCGGGGGAGCAGTACTTC.

The V gene is TRBV5-4, the J gene TRBJ2-1, with D hard to call. Germline V CDR1 and CDR2: SGHNT, YYREEE (reference sequence). The CDR3 length is 13 residues. Trimming removed 1 base from V and 10 bases from J, with 12 bases in between. The CDR3 region is CASSLTGLGEQFF. For the CDR3, the DNA is TGTGCCAGCAGCTTGACCGGGCTGGGGGAGCAGTTCTTC.

Details on this clone: The junction does not match germline at one end; this may be a read error. The chain combines TRBV7-3 with TRBJ2-3; no firm D call. CDR3 length equals 14 residues. Germline-derived CDR1 and CDR2 are SGHTA and FQGTGA. CDR3 DNA: TGTGCCACCAGCCCGGCGGCCAACTCGGATACGCAGTATTTT. It codes for CATSPAANSDTQYF.

The V and J genes are TRBV7-6 and TRBJ2-3; the D gene is possibly TRBD2 (5 bases). The CDR3 is 15 amino acids. V was cut by 7 bases and J by 0 bases, with 14 bases left in between. Germline CDR1 SGHVS, CDR2 FNYEAQ. DNA for the CDR3: TGTGCCAGCACCCAGTGGCTAGCTAGCACAGATACGCAGTATTTT. This codes for CASTQWLASTDTQYF. Full variable domain (missing parts from reference TRBV7-6 and TRBJ2-3): GAGVSQSPRYKVTKRGQDVALRCDPISGHVSLYWYRQALGQGPEFLTYFNYEAQQDKSGLPNDRFSAERPEGSISTLTIQRTEQRDSAMYRCASTQWLASTDTQYFGPGTRLTVL.

The chain uses TRBV5-1 and TRBJ2-6, with D hard to call. CDR1 is SGHRS, CDR2 YFSETQ, per germline. This CDR3 is built from 13 residues. V lost 2 bases and J 4 bases, leaving 4 bases between the germline ends. The CDR3 is CASSLAGANVLTF. CDR3 DNA sequence: TGCGCCAGCAGCTTAGCCGGGGCCAACGTCCTGACTTTC. Using reference TRBV5-1 and TRBJ2-6 for the parts outside the CDR3, the full variable domain is KAGVTQTPRYLIKTRGQQVTLSCSPISGHRSVSWYQQTPGQGLQFLFEYFSETQRNKGNFPGRFSGRQFSNSRSEMNVSTLELGDSALYLCASSLAGANVLTFGAGSRLTVL.

The rearrangement links TRBV5-1 to TRBJ2-3, with D possibly TRBD1 on 6 matching bases. The germline V gene has CDR1 SGHRS and CDR2 YFSETQ. CDR3 size: 15 residues. Trimming pared 3 bases from V and 4 bases from J, leaving 15 bases between. The CDR3 sequence is CASSSSRGSSDTQYF. DNA for the CDR3: TGCGCCAGCAGCTCAAGTAGGGGGTCGTCAGATACGCAGTATTTT.

The chain has TRBV28 and TRBJ1-2, with 7 bases that match TRBD1. Germline CDR1 MDHEN, CDR2 SYDVKM. The CDR3 is 16 amino acids. Losses at the gene ends were 7 bases for V and 4 bases for J; bases not matched to a gene: 15. CDR3 nucleotide sequence: TGTGCCAGCACCCCCCCTCCGGGACAGCAGCTCTATGGCTACACCTTC. Protein: CASTPPPGQQLYGYTF.

The CDR3 reads CASSLLAGGNNEQFF. Written as DNA, the CDR3 is TGCGCCAGCAGCTTATTGGCGGGAGGCAACAATGAGCAGTTCTTC. This chain connects TRBV5-1 to TRBJ2-1, with TRBD2 matching over 8 bases. The CDR3 consists of 15 residues. Germline CDR1 is SGHRS and CDR2 is YFSETQ. The V segment lost 2 bases and the J segment 5 bases; nucleotides outside the gene matches: 6.

This clone was recorded only once. The chain joins TRBV11-2 to TRBJ1-1, with D maybe TRBD1 (5 bases). Per the germline V gene, CDR1 is SGHAT and CDR2 is FQNNGV. V was shortened by 4 bases and J by 1 base, with 13 bases between the two germline ends. This CDR3 contains 15 residues. The CDR3: CASSSYGGRNTEAFF. In nucleotides, the CDR3 is TGTGCCAGCAGCTCCTACGGGGGGAGGAACACTGAAGCTTTCTTT. Filled out from reference TRBV11-2 and TRBJ1-1, the complete variable domain reads EAGVAQSPRYKIIEKRQSVAFWCNPISGHATLYWYQQILGQGPKLLIQFQNNGVVDDSQLPKDRFSAERLKGVDSTLKIQPAKLEDSAVYLCASSSYGGRNTEAFFGQGTRLTVV.

The chain joins TRBV30 to TRBJ1-5, with D maybe TRBD1 (5 bases). The V gene lost 2 bases and the J gene lost 5 bases, with 10 bases spanning the gap. Looked up from germline, CDR1 is GTSNPN and CDR2 is SVGIG (reference sequence). The CDR3 is 13 amino acids. This CDR3 is CAWSSSGDQPQHF. DNA for the CDR3: TGTGCCTGGAGTTCCTCGGGGGATCAGCCCCAGCATTTT.

J is TRBJ1-2 and V is TRBV10-3; a weak D match, TRBD1 (6 bases). The CDR3 totals 13 residues. Trimming removed 9 bases at V and 11 bases at J, with 22 bases between. CDR1 is ENHRY and CDR2 is SYGVKD in the germline V gene. CDR3 sequence reads: CAILLRGTLTYTF. The CDR3 coding sequence is TGTGCCATACTCCTAAGGGGGACACTAACATACACCTTC.

There are a few counts of this clone. This chain uses TRBV7-2 with TRBJ1-2; unclear D gene. V was cut by 7 bases and J by 0 bases, with 15 bases left in between. The CDR3 is 15 amino acids. CDR1 and CDR2 from the germline V gene are SGHTA and FQGNSA. The CDR3 DNA reads TGTGCCAGCACCACAAGGGCGGGTTCTAACTATGGCTACACCTTC. Translation: CASTTRAGSNYGYTF.

V and J are TRBV15 and TRBJ2-7; 8 nucleotides match TRBD2. Germline CDR1 LNHNV, CDR2 YYDKDF (reference sequence). The ends lost 3 bases at V and 6 bases at J; junction bases unmatched: 13. This CDR3 has 16 residues. The CDR3 nucleotides read TGTGCCACCAGCAGGGATTCTACTAGCGGCCTCCTCGAGCAGTACTTC. It encodes CATSRDSTSGLLEQYF.

A note on this clone: The junction shows a germline mismatch at one end, possibly a read error. The CDR3 coding sequence is TGTGCCATCAGTAAACTCAGGGGATCCCACTACGGGCAGTACTTC. Amino acids: CAISKLRGSHYGQYF. The V gene is TRBV10-3, the J gene TRBJ2-7; a weak D match, TRBD1 (6 bases). Germline V lookup: CDR1 ENHRY, CDR2 SYGVKD. This CDR3 contains 15 residues.